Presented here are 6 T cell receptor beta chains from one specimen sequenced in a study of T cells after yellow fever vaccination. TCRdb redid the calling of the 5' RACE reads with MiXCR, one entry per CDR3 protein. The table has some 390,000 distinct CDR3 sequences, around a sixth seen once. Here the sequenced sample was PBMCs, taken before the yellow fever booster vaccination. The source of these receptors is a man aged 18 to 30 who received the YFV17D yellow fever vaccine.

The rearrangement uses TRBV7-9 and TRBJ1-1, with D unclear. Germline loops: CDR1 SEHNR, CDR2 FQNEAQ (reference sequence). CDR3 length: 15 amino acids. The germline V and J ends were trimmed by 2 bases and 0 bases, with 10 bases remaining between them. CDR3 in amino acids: CASSLFAGLNTEAFF. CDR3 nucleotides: TGTGCCAGCAGCTTATTCGCGGGCCTGAACACTGAAGCTTTCTTT.

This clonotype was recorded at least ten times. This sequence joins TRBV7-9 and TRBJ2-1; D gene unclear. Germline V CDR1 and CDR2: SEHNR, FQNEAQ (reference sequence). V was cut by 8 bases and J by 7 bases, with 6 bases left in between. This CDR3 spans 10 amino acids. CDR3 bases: TGTGCCAGCGGGGAAAATGAGCAGTTCTTC. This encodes CASGENEQFF.

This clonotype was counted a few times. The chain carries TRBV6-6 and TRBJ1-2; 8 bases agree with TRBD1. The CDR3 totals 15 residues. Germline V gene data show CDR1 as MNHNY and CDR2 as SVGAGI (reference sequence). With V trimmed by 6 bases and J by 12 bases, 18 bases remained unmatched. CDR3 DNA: TGTGCCAGCAGCTCCGATTTACTTACACAGGGGGAGGACACCTTC. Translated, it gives CASSSDLLTQGEDTF.

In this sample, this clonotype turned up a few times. The CDR3 DNA is TGTGCCAGCAGTCGAACTGCGACAGGCTACGAGCAGTACGTC. It encodes CASSRTATGYEQYV. The rearrangement links TRBV6-5 to TRBJ2-7; a weak D match, TRBD1 (6 bases). CDR1 is MNHEY and CDR2 is SVGAGI in the germline V gene. V was cut by 5 bases and J by 3 bases, with 14 bases left in between. CDR3 length: 14 residues.

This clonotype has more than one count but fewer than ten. CDR3 bases: TGTGCCAGCAGTACAAAGCGGGGGGGAACAGATACGCAGTATTTT. Its protein product is CASSTKRGGTDTQYF. J is TRBJ2-3 and V is TRBV6-5; 10 bases are a match to TRBD2. There are 15 residues in the CDR3. Per the germline V gene, CDR1 is MNHEY and CDR2 is SVGAGI. With 5 bases clipped from V and 3 bases from J, the junction kept 5 bases outside the gene matches.

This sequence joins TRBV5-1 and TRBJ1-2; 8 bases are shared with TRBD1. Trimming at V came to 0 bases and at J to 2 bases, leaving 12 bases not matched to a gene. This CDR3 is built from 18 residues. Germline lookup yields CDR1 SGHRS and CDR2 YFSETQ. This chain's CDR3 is CASSLAPSDRALNYGYTF. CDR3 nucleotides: TGCGCCAGCAGCTTGGCTCCTTCGGACAGGGCGCTCAACTATGGCTACACCTTC.